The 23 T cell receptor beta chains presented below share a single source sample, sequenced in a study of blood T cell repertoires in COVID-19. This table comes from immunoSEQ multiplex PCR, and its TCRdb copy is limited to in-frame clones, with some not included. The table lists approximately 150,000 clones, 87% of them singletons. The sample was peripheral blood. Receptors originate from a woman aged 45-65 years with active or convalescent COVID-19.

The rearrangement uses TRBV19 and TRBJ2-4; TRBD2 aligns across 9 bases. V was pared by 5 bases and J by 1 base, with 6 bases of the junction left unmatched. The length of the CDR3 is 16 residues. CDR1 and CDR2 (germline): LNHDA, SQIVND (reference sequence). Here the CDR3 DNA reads TGTGCCAGTAGTCTACGACTAGCGGTGGCCAAAAACATTCAGTACTTC. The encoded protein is CASSLRLAVAKNIQYF.

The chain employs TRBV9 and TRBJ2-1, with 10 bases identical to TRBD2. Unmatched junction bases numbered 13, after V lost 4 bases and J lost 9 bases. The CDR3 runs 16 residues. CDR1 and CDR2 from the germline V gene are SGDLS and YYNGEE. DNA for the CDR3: TGTGCCAGCAGCCTTTCACAGCGGGAGGGCCGAGGTGAGCAGTTCTTC. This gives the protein CASSLSQREGRGEQFF.

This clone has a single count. CDR3 sequence (DNA): TGTGCCAGCAGCTTTACAGGGGGAAATACTGAAGCTTTCTTT. Amino acid sequence: CASSFTGGNTEAFF. The chain has TRBV11-3 and TRBJ1-1; the match to TRBD1 covers 8 bases. Trimming at V came to 3 bases and at J to 5 bases, leaving 5 bases not matched to a gene. The CDR3 sequence is 14 residues long. Germline V gene sequence: CDR1 SGHNT, CDR2 YENEEA.

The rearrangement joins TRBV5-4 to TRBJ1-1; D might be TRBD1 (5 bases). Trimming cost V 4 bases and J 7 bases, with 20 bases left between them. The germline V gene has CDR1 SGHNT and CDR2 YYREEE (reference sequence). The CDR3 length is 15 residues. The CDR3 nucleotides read TGTGCCAGCAGCCGGATGCGGGGGACCGGGGGTGAAGCTTTCTTT. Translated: CASSRMRGTGGEAFF.

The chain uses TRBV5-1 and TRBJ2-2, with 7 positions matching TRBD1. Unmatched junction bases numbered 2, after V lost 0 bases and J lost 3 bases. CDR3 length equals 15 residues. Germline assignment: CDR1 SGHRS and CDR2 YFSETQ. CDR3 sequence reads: CASSLGQGDTGELFF. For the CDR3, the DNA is TGCGCCAGCAGCTTGGGGCAGGGGGACACCGGGGAGCTGTTTTTT.

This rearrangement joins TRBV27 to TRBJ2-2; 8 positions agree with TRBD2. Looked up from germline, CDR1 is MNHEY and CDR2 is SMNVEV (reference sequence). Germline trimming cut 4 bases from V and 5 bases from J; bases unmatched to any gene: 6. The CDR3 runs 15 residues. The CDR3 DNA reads TGTGCCAGCAGTTCCAGCGGGAGTGGTACCGGGGAGCTGTTTTTT. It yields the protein CASSSSGSGTGELFF.

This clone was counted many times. CDR3 coding DNA: TGTGCCAGCAGCTTCTCTGAGATCCCCTCTGGAAACACCATATATTTT. It specifies CASSFSEIPSGNTIYF. V and J are TRBV9 and TRBJ1-3; D call uncertain. The CDR3 totals 16 residues. The germline V and J ends were trimmed by 4 bases and 0 bases, with 14 bases remaining between them. Germline-derived CDR1 and CDR2 are SGDLS and YYNGEE. Using reference TRBV9 and TRBJ1-3 for the parts outside the CDR3, the full variable domain is DSGVTQTPKHLITATGQRVTLRCSPRSGDLSVYWYQQSLDQGLQFLIQYYNGEERAKGNILERFSAQQFPDLHSELNLSSLELGDSALYFCASSFSEIPSGNTIYFGEGSWLTVV.

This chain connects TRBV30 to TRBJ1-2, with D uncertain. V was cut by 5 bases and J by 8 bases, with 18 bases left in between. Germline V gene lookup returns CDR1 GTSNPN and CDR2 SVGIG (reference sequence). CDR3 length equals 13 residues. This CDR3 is CAWERGRAGGYTF. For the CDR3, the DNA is TGTGCCTGGGAACGTGGACGGGCGGGCGGCTACACCTTC.

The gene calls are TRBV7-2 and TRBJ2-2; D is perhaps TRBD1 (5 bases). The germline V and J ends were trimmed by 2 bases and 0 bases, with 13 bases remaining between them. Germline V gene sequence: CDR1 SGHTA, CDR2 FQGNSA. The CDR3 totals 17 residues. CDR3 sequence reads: CASSLRVGHTNTGELFF. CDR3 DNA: TGTGCCAGCAGCTTACGAGTAGGACACACGAACACCGGGGAGCTGTTTTTT.

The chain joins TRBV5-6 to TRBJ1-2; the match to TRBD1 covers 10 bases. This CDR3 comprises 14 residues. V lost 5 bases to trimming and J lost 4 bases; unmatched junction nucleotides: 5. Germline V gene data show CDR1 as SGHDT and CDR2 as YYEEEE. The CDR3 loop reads CASRQTGGAYGYTF. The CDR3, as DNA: TGTGCCAGCAGGCAGACAGGGGGCGCCTATGGCTACACCTTC.

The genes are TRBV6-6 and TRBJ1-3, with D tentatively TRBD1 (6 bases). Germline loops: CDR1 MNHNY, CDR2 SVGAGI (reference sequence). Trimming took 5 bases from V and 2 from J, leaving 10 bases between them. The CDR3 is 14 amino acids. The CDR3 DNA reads TGTGCCAGCAGTCTAGGGACAACTGGAAACACCATATATTTT. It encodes CASSLGTTGNTIYF.

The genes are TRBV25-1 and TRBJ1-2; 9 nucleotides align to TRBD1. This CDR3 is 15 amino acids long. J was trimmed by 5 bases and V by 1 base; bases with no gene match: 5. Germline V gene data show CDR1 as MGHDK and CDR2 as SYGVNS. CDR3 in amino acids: CASSESWDREYGYTF. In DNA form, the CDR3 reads TGTGCCAGCAGTGAATCTTGGGACAGGGAGTATGGCTACACCTTC.

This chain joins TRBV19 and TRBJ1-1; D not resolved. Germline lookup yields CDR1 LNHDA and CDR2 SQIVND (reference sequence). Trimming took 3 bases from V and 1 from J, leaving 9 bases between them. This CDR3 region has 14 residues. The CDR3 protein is CASSIGGPNTEAFF. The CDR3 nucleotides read TGTGCCAGTAGTATTGGAGGGCCGAACACTGAAGCTTTCTTT.

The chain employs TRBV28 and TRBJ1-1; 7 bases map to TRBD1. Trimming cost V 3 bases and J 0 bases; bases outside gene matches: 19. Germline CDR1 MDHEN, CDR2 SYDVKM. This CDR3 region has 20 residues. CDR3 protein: CASSLILGGAEAPMNTEAFF. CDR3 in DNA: TGTGCCAGCAGTTTGATTTTAGGGGGCGCGGAAGCCCCGATGAACACTGAAGCTTTCTTT.

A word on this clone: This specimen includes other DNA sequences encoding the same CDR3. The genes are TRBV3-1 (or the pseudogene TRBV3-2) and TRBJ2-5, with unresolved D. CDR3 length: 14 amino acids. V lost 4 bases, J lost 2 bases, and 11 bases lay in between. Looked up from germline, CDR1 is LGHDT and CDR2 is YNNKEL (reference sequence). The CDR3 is CASSPLGAQETQYF. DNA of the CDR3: TGTGCCAGCAGCCCCCTCGGAGCTCAAGAGACCCAGTACTTC.

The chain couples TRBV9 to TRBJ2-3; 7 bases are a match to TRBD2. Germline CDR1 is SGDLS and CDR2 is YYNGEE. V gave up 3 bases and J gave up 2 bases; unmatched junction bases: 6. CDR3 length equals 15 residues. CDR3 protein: CASSAGTTITDTQYF. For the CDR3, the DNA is TGTGCCAGCAGCGCCGGGACTACCATCACAGATACGCAGTATTTT.

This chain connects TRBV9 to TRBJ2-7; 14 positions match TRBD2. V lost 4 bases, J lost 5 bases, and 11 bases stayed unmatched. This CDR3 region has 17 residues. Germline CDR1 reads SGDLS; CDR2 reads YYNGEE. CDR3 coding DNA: TGTGCCAGCAGCTTGACGACTAGCGGGAGGGCCAAGAACGAGCAGTACTTC. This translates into CASSLTTSGRAKNEQYF.

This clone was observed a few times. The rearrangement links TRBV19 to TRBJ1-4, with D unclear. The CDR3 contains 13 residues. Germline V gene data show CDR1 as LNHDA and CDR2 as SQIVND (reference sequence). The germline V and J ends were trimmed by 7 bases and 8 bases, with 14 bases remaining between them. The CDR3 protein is CASNLNTAEKLFF. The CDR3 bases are TGTGCCAGTAACCTCAACACAGCAGAAAAACTGTTTTTT.

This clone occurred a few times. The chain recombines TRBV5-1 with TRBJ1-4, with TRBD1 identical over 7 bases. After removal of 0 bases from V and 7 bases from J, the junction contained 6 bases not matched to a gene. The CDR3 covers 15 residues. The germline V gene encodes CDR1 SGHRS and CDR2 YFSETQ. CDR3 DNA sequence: TGCGCCAGCAGCTTGGGAGACAGGGACGGTGAAAAACTGTTTTTT. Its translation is CASSLGDRDGEKLFF.

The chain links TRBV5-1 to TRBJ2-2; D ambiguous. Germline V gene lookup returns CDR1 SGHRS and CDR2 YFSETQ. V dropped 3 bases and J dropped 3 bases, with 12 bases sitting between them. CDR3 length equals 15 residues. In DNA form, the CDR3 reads TGCGCCAGCAGCTCCAATTACCGGGACACCGGGGAGCTGTTTTTT. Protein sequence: CASSSNYRDTGELFF.

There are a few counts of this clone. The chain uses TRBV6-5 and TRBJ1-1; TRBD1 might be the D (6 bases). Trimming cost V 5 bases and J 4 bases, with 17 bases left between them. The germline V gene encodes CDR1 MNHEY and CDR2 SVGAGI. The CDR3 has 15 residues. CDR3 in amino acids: CASSHPQQGSTEAFF. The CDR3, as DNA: TGTGCCAGCAGTCACCCACAGCAGGGGAGCACTGAAGCTTTCTTT.

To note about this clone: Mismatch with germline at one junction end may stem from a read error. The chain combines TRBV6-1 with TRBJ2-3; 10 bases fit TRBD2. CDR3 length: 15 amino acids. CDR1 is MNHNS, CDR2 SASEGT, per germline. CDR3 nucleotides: TGTGCCAGCAGCGAAGCGGGGGGGAGCACAGATACGCAGTATTTT. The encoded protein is CASSEAGGSTDTQYF.

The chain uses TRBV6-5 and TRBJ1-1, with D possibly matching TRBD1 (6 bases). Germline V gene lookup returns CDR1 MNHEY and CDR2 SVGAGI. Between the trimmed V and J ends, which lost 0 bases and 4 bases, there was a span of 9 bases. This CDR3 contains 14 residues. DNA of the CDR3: TGTGCCAGCAGTTACTCGCCAGGGGTCACTGAAGCTTTCTTT. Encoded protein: CASSYSPGVTEAFF.